This T cell receptor beta chain was retrieved from a study of blood T cell repertoires in COVID-19. On the study more broadly: There were acute and convalescent COVID-19 samples, and they came from the United States, Italy and Spain.

Here immunoSEQ multiplex PCR was the method, and the copy in TCRdb shows in-frame clones only, minus some. The table shows 150,000 to 200,000 clones, with roughly 91% occurring only once. Between the trimmed V and J ends, which lost 5 bases and 1 base, there was a span of 17 bases. The CDR3 is 17 amino acids. Germline V gene data show CDR1 as LNHNV and CDR2 as YYDKDF (reference sequence). The V gene is TRBV15, the J gene TRBJ2-2, with D possibly matching TRBD2 (6 bases). The sample was peripheral blood. The sequence was obtained from a human donor in a cohort sampled during active COVID-19. This chain's CDR3 is CATSFDMEGLNTGELFF. The CDR3 region has the DNA TGTGCCACCAGCTTCGACATGGAGGGGCTGAACACCGGGGAGCTGTTTTTT.